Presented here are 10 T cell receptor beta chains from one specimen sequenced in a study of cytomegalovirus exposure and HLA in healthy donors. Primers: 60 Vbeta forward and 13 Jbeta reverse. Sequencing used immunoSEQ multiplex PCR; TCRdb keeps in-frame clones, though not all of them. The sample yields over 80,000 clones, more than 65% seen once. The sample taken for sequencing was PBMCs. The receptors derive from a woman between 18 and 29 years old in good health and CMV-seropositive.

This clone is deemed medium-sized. In nucleotides, the CDR3 is TGCGCCAGCAGCCAAGATCTTTTAAAGTCGGACGGACTCTTTAATTCACCCCTCCACTTT. Protein sequence: CASSQDLLKSDGLFNSPLHF. The chain joins TRBV4-3 to TRBJ1-6; D gene uncertain. The CDR3 is 20 amino acids. V was clipped by 0 bases and J by 6 bases, with 24 bases between them. Germline V gene data show CDR1 as LGHNA and CDR2 as YSLEER.

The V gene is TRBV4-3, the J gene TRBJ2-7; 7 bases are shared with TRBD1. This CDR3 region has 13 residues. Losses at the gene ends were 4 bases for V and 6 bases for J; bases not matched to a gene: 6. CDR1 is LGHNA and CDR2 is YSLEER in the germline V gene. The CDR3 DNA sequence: TGCGCCAGCAGCCCGAGGTCAGGGGGCGAGCAGTACTTC. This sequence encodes CASSPRSGGEQYF.

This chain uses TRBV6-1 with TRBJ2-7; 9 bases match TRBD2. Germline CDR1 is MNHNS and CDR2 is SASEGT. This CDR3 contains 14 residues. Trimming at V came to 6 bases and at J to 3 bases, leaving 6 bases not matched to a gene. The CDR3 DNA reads TGTGCCAGCAGGGTAGCGGGAGTGGGCTACGAGCAGTACTTC. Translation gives CASRVAGVGYEQYF.

CDR3 protein: CASSVAAGALYEQYF. Written as DNA, the CDR3 is TGTGCCAGCAGCGTAGCCGCGGGAGCACTCTACGAGCAGTACTTC. This rearrangement joins TRBV9 to TRBJ2-7; 7 bases align to TRBD2. The CDR3 extends over 15 amino acids. The junction had 6 bases not matched to a gene; V was cut back by 0 bases and J by 3 bases. Germline-derived CDR1 and CDR2 are SGDLS and YYNGEE.

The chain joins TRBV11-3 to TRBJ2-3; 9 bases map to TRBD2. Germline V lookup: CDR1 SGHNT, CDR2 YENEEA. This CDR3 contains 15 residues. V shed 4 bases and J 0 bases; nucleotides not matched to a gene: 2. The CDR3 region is CASSSTSGSTDTQYF. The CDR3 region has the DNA TGTGCCAGCAGCTCCACTAGCGGGAGCACAGATACGCAGTATTTT.

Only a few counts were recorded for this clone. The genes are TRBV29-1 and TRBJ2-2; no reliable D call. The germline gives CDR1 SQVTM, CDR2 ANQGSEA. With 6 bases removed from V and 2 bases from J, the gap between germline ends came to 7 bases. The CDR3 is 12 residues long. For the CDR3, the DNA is TGCAGCGTCGACACTAACACCGGGGAGCTGTTTTTT. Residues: CSVDTNTGELFF.

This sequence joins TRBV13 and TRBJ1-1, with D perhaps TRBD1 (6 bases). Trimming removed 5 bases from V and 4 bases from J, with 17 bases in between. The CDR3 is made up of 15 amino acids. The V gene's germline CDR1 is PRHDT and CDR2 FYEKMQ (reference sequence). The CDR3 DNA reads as TGTGCCAGCAGCCTTGCCCCAGGGGCCGGCACTGAAGCTTTCTTT. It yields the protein CASSLAPGAGTEAFF.

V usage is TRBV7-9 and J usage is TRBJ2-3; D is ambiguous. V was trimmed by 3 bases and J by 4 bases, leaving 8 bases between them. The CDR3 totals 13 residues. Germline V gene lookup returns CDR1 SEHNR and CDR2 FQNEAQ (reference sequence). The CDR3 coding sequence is TGTGCCAGCAGCTTCATGTTTGCAGATACGCAGTATTTT. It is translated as CASSFMFADTQYF.

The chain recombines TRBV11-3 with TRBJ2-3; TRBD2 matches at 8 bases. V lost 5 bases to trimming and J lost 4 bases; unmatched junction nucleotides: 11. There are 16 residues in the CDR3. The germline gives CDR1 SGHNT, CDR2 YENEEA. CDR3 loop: CASSPGAGGAADTQYF. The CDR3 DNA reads TGTGCCAGCAGCCCAGGAGCCGGGGGGGCCGCAGATACGCAGTATTTT.

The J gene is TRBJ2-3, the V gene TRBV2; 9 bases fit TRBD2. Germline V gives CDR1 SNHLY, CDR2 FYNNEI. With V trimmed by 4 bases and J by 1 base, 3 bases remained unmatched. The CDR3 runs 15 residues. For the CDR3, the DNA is TGTGCCAGCAGTGTCGAGCGGGGGGGCACAGATACGCAGTATTTT. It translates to CASSVERGGTDTQYF.